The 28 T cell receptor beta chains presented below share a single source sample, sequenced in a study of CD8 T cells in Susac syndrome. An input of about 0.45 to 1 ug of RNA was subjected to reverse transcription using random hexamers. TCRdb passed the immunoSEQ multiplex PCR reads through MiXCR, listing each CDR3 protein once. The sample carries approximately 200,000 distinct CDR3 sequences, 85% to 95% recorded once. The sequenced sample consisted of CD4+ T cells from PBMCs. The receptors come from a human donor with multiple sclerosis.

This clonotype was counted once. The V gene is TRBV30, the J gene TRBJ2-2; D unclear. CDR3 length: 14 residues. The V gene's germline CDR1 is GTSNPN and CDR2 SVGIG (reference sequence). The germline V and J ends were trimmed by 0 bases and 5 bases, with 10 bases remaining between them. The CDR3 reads CAWSVTHRTGELFF. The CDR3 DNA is TGTGCCTGGAGTGTCACCCATCGGACCGGGGAGCTGTTTTTT.

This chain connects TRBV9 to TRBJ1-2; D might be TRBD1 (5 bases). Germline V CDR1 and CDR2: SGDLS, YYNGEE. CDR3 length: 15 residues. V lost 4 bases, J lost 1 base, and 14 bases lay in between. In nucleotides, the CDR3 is TGTGCCAGCAGCCCGTCCGGGGGACTTAACTATGGCTACACCTTC. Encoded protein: CASSPSGGLNYGYTF.

As DNA, the CDR3 is TGTGCCAGCAGCCAAGATCCGAACACTGAAGCTTTCTTT. Its translation is CASSQDPNTEAFF. This sequence joins TRBV3-1 and TRBJ1-1; no clear D gene. This CDR3 is 13 amino acids long. V was clipped by 0 bases and J by 1 base, with 3 bases between them. CDR1 and CDR2 from the germline V gene are LGHDT and YNNKEL (reference sequence). Together with reference TRBV3-1 and TRBJ1-1, the CDR3 gives the full variable domain: DTAVSQTPKYLVTQMGNDKSIKCEQNLGHDTMYWYKQDSKKFLKIMFSYNNKELIINETVPNRFSPKSPDKAHLNLHINSLELGDSAVYFCASSQDPNTEAFFGQGTRLTVV.

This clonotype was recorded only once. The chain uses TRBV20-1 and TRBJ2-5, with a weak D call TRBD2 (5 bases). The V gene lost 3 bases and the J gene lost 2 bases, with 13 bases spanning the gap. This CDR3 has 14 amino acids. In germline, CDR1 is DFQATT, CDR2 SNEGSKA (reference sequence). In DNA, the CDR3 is TGCAGTGCTAGTAGGCGGGCAAGTCAAGAGACCCAGTACTTC. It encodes CSASRRASQETQYF.

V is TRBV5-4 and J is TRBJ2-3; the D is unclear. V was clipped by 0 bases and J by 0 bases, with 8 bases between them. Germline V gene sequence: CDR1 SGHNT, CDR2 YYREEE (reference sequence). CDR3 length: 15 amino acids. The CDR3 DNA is TGTGCCAGCAGCTTGGGGGGTACTAGCACAGATACGCAGTATTTT. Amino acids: CASSLGGTSTDTQYF.

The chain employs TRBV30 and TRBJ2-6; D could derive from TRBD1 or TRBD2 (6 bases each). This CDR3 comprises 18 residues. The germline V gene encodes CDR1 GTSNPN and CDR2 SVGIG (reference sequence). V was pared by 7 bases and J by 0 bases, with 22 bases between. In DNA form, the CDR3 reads TGTGCCTCCCGACCTATGGGGGGCCAAATCTCTGGGGCCAACGTCCTGACTTTC. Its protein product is CASRPMGGQISGANVLTF.

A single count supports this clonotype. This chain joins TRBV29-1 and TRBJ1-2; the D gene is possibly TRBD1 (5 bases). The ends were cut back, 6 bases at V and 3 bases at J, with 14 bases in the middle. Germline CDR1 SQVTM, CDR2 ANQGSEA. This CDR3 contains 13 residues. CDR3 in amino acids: CSVTRGWDYGYTF. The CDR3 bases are TGCAGCGTCACGAGGGGCTGGGACTATGGCTACACCTTC.

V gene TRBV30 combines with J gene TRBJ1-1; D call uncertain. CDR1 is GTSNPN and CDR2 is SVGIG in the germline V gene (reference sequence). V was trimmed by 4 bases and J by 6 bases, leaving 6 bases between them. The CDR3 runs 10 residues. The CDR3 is CAWKEAEAFF. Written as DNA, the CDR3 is TGTGCCTGGAAAGAAGCTGAAGCTTTCTTT.

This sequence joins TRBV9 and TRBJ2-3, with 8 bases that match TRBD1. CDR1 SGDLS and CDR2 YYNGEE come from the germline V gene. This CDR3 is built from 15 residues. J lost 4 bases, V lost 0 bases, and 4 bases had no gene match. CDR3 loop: CASSVGQGRPDTQYF. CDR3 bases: TGTGCCAGCAGCGTAGGACAGGGGAGGCCAGATACGCAGTATTTT.

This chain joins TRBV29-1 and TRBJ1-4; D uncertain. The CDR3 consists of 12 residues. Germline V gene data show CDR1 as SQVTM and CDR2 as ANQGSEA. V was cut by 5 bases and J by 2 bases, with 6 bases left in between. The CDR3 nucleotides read TGCAGCGTTAGTAGGACTAATGAAAAACTGTTTTTT. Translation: CSVSRTNEKLFF.

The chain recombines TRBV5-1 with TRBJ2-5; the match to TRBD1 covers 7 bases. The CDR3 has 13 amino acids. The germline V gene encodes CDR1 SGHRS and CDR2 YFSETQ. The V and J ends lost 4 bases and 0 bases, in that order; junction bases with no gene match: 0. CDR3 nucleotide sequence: TGCGCCAGCAGCGGACAGGACCAAGAGACCCAGTACTTC. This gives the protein CASSGQDQETQYF. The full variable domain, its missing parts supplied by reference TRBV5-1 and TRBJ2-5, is KAGVTQTPRYLIKTRGQQVTLSCSPISGHRSVSWYQQTPGQGLQFLFEYFSETQRNKGNFPGRFSGRQFSNSRSEMNVSTLELGDSALYLCASSGQDQETQYFGPGTRLLVL.

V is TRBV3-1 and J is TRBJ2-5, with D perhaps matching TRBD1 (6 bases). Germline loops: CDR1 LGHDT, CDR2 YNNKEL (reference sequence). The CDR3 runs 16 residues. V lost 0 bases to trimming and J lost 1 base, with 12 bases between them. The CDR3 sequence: CASSQDVATGQETQYF. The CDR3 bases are TGTGCCAGCAGCCAAGACGTCGCGACAGGCCAAGAGACCCAGTACTTC.

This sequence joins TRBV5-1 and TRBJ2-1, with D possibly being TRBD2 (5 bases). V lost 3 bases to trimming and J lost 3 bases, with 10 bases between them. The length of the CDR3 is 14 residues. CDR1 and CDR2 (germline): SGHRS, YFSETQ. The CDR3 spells CASSSGMLYNEQFF. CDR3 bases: TGCGCCAGCAGCTCCGGGATGCTCTACAATGAGCAGTTCTTC.

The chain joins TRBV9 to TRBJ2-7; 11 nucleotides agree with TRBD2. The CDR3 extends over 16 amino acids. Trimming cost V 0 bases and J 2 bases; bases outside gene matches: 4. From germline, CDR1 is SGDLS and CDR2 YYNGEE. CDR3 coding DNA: TGTGCCAGCAGCGTAGTGCCTAGCGGGGGGCCCTACGAGCAGTACTTC. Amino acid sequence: CASSVVPSGGPYEQYF.

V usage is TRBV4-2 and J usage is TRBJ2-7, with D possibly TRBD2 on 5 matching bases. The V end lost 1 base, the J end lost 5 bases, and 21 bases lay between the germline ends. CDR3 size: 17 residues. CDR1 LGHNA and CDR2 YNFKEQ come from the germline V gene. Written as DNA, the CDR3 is TGTGCCAGCAGCCAAGTTGTCGGAGGCCCCGAGGAGGACGAGCAGTACTTC. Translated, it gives CASSQVVGGPEEDEQYF.

The CDR3 protein is CASSVSPTTDTQYF. CDR3 coding DNA: TGTGCCAGCAGCGTATCCCCGACCACAGATACGCAGTATTTT. V is TRBV9 and J is TRBJ2-3; D gene ambiguous. This CDR3 has 14 amino acids. From germline, CDR1 is SGDLS and CDR2 YYNGEE. Trimming removed 1 base from V and 2 bases from J, with 8 bases in between.

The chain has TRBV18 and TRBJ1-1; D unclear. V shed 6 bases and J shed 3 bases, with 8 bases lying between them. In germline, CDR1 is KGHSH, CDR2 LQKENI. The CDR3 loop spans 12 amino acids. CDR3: CASSPPYTEAFF. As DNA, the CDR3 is TGTGCCAGCTCCCCCCCGTACACTGAAGCTTTCTTT.

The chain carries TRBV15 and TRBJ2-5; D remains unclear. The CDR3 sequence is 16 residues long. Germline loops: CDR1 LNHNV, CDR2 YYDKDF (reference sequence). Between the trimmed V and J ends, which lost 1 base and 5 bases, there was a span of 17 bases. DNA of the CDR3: TGTGCCACCAGCAGAGGGGCCCTTGGGATAGTCGAGACCCAGTACTTC. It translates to CATSRGALGIVETQYF.

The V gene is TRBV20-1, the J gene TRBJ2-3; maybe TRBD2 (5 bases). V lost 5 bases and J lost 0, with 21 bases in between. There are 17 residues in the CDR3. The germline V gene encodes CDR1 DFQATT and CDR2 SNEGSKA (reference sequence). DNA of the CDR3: TGCAGTGCTTTACCCCCCCCGGAGCGGCTTAGCACAGATACGCAGTATTTT. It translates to CSALPPPERLSTDTQYF.

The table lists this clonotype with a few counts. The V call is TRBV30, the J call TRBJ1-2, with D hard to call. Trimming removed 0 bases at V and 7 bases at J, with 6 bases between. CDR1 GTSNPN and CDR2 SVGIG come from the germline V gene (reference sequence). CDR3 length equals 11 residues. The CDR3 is CAWSVRLGYTF. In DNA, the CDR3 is TGTGCCTGGAGTGTCAGGCTTGGCTACACCTTC.

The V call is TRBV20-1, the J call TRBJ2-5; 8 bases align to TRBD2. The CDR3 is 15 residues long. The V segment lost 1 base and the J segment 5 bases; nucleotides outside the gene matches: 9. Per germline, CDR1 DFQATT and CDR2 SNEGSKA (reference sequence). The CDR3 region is CSARGTSPFGETQYF. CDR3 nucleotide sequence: TGCAGTGCTAGAGGGACTAGCCCTTTCGGGGAGACCCAGTACTTC.

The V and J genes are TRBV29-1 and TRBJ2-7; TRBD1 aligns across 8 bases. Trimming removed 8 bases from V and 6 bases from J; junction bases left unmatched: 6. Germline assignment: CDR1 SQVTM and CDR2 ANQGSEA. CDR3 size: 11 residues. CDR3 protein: CSPDRASEQYV. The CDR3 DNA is TGCAGCCCGGACAGGGCCAGCGAGCAGTACGTC.

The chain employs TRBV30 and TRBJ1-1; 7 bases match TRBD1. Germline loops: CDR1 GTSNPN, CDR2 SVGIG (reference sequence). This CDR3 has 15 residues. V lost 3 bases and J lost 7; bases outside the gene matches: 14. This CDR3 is CAWSPSWDSAFEAFF. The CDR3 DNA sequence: TGTGCCTGGAGCCCTTCATGGGACAGCGCGTTTGAAGCTTTCTTT. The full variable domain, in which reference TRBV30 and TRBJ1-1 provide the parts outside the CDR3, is SQTIHQWPATLVQPVGSPLSLECTVEGTSNPNLYWYRQAAGRGLQLLFYSVGIGQISSEVPQNLSASRPQDRQFILSSKKLLLSDSGFYLCAWSPSWDSAFEAFFGQGTRLTVV.

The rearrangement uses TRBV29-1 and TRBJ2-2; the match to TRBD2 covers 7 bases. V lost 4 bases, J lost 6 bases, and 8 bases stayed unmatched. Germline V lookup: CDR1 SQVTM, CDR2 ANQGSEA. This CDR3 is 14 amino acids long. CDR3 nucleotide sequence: TGCAGCGTTGGGCTAGCGGTCGCCTCCGGGGAGCTGTTTTTT. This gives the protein CSVGLAVASGELFF.

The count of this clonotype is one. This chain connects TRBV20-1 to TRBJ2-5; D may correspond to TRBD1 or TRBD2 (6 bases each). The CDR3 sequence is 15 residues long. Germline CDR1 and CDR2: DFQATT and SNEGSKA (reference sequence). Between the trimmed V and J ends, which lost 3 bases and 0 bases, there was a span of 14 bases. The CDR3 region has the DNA TGCAGTGCTAGTCGGGGGCGGGGTCACCAAGAGACCCAGTACTTC. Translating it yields CSASRGRGHQETQYF.

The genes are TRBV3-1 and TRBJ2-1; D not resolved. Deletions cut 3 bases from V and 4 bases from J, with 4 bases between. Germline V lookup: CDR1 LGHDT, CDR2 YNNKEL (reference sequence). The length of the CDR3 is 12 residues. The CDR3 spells CASSHTYNEQFF. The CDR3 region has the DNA TGTGCCAGCAGCCATACGTACAATGAGCAGTTCTTC.

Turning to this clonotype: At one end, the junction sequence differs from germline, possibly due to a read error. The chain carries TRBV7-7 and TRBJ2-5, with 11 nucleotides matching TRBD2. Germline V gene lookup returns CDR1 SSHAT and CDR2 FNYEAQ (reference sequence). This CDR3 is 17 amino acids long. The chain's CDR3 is CASTQLLAGDTRETQYF. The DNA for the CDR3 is TGTGCTAGCACCCAACTACTAGCGGGGGATACTAGAGAGACCCAGTACTTC.

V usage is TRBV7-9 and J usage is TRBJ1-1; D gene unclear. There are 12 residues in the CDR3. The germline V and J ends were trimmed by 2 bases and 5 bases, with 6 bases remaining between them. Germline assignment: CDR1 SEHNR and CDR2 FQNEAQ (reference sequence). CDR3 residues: CASSLLETEAFF. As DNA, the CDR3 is TGTGCCAGCAGCTTATTGGAGACTGAAGCTTTCTTT.